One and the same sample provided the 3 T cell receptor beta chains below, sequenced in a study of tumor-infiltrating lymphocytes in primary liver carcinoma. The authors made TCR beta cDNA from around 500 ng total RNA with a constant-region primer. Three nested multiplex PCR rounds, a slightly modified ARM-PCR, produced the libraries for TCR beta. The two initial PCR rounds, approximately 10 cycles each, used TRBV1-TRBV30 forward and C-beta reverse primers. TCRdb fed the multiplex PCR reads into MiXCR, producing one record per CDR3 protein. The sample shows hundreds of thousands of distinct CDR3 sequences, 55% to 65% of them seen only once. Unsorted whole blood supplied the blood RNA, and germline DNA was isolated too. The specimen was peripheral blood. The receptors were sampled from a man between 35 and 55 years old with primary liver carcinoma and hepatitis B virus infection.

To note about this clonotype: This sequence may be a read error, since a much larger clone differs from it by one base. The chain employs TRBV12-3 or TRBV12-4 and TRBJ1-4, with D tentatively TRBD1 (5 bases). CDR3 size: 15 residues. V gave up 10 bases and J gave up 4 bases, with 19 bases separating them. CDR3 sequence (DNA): TGTGCCAACAGAGCTAGAGGGACTAGTAATGAAAAACTGTTTTTT. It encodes CANRARGTSNEKLFF.

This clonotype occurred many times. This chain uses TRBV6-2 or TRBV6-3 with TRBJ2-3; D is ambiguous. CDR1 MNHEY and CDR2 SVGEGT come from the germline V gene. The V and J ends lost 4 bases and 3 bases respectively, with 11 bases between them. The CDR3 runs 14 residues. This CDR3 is CASSSLTLTDTQYF. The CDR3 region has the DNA TGTGCCAGCAGTTCCCTCACCTTAACAGATACGCAGTATTTT.

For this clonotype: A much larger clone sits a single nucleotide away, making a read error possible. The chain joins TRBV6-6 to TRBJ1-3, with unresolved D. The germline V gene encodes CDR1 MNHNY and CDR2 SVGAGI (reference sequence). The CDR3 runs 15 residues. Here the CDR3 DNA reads TGTGCCAGCAGCCCGACACAAAGCTCTGGAGACACCATATATTTT. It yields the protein CASSPTQSSGDTIYF.